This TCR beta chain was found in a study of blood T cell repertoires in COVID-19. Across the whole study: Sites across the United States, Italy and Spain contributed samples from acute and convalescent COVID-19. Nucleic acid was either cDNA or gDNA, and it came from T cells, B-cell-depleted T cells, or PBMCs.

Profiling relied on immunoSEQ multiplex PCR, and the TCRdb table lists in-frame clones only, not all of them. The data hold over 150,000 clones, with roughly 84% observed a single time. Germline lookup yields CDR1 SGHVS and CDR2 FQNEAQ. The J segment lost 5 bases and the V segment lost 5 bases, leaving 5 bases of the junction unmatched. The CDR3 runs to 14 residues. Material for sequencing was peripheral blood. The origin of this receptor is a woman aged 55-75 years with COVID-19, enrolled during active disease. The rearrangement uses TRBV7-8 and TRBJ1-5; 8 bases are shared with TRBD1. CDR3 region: CASSMDRVDQPQHF. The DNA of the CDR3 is TGTGCCAGCAGCATGGACAGGGTCGATCAGCCCCAGCATTTT.